This T cell receptor (beta chain) was documented in a study of preoperative IRX-2 immunotherapy in early breast cancer. TCRdb's table, derived via immunoSEQ multiplex PCR, lists solely in-frame clones and lacks some. The table shows 35,000 to 40,000 clones, with roughly four fifths occurring only once. V lost 4 bases, J lost 2 bases, and 14 bases lay in between. This CDR3 is built from 15 residues. The germline CDR1 and CDR2 sequences are LNHDA and SQIVND (reference sequence). Noted treatment: preoperative locoregional IRX-2 cytokine immunotherapy. Samples came from a phase Ib trial of preoperative locoregional IRX-2 cytokine immunotherapy.

The sequence came from a human donor with breast cancer. This sample comprised lymph node tissue, obtained after IRX-2 immunotherapy. The rearrangement uses TRBV19 and TRBJ2-5; D is undetermined. The CDR3 region is CASSSYRGRQETQYF. The DNA of the CDR3 is TGTGCCAGTAGTAGTTATCGCGGTCGGCAAGAGACCCAGTACTTC. Full variable domain (missing parts from reference TRBV19 and TRBJ2-5): DGGITQSPKYLFRKEGQNVTLSCEQNLNHDAMYWYRQDPGQGLRLIYYSQIVNDFQKGDIAEGYSVSREKKESFPLTVTSAQKNPTAFYLCASSSYRGRQETQYFGPGTRLLVL.